This TCR beta chain was sequenced for a study of cytomegalovirus exposure and HLA in healthy donors. PCR was performed using 60 Vbeta and 13 Jbeta primers. Method: immunoSEQ multiplex PCR; TCRdb's copy keeps in-frame clones and lacks some. The profile shows over 150,000 clones, nearly 80% of them singletons. This clone is a singleton in its sample. The antigen is undetermined. Regarding the study as a whole: An observed cluster of highly shared sequence variants was recorded as a likely sequencing artifact. Later examination showed HLA-associated TCR beta chains had greater clonal expansion than equally common others. Later work associated 17,000 or so TCR beta sequences with HLA alleles at 0.05 false discovery rate. Earlier findings revealed that most TCR beta V segments proved productive either about 87% or about 30% of the time.

The sequencing sample was made of PBMCs. This TCR was recovered from a man aged 18 to 30 in good health and CMV-seropositive.

CDR3 DNA sequence: TGCGCCAGCAGCCAAGGGCCTGGAGAGAATAGCAATCAGCCCCAGCATTTT. Translation gives CASSQGPGENSNQPQHF. The chain carries TRBV4-1 and TRBJ1-5; D is undetermined. The V and J ends lost 1 base and 0 bases respectively, with 13 bases between them. CDR1 and CDR2 from the germline V gene are MGHRA and YSYEKL. This CDR3 is built from 17 residues.